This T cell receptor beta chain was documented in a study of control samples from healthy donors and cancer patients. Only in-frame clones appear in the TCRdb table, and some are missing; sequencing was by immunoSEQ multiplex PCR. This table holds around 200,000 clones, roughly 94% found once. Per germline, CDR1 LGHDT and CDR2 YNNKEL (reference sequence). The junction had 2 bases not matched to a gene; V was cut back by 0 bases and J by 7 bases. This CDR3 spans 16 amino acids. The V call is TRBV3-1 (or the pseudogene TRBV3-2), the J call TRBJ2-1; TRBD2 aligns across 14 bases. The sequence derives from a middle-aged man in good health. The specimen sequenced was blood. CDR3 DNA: TGTGCCAGCAGCCAAGAACGACTAGCGGGGGGGAATGAGCAGTTCTTC. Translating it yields CASSQERLAGGNEQFF.